This TCR beta chain was observed in a study of OX40 agonist ivuxolimab in advanced cancers. Study-wide background: Head and neck, renal cell, melanoma or hepatocellular carcinoma were the cancers that dose-escalation patients had. Regarding the study as a whole: By week 6 at 0.1 to 3.0 mg/kg, blood CD4+ and CD8+ T cells had expanded clonally.

There are 14 residues in the CDR3. The V end lost 4 bases, the J end lost 0 bases, and 7 bases lay between the germline ends. Germline V gene sequence: CDR1 SQVTM, CDR2 ANQGSEA. Comment on this clone: The target antigen is unknown.

Clones were read by immunoSEQ multiplex PCR, and TCRdb kept only the in-frame ones, dropping some. The sample includes some 77,000 clones, 70% to 90% of them seen just once. The V and J genes are TRBV29-1 and TRBJ2-6; D not resolved. Sequenced here: CD4+ or CD8+ T cells sorted from blood, sampled in a trial of the OX40 agonist ivuxolimab. This TCR was sampled from an adult with an advanced solid tumor such as melanoma, head and neck, liver or kidney cancer. CDR3 nucleotide sequence: TGCAGCGTTGTAGGTAGCTCTGGGGCCAACGTCCTGACTTTC. It codes for CSVVGSSGANVLTF.